This T cell receptor (beta chain) was identified during a study of lymphopenia after photon versus proton radiotherapy. The protocol was immunoSEQ multiplex PCR, while the TCRdb copy is restricted to in-frame clones and leaves out a portion. This table has tens of thousands of clones, approximately 90% appearing once. The CDR3 runs 15 residues. V gave up 4 bases and J gave up 5 bases, with 17 bases separating them. CDR1 WSHSY and CDR2 SAAADI come from the germline V gene. This receptor was taken from a woman aged 60-75 years with cholangiocarcinoma. Some clones in this sample may be carry-over from other donors' samples. The source material was peripheral blood, sampled from a patient treated with proton-based radiotherapy. V usage is TRBV10-2 and J usage is TRBJ2-5; a possible D gene is TRBD2 (6 bases). CDR3 sequence: CASSGETSRRETQYF. The DNA of the CDR3 is TGCGCCAGCAGTGGAGAGACTAGTAGGAGGGAGACCCAGTACTTC.